This is a list of T cell receptor beta chains from one sample in a study of shared clonotypes between healthy human individuals. Sequencing was performed with immunoSEQ multiplex PCR; in TCRdb, only in-frame clones are kept and a portion is missing. Of 750,000 to 1,000,000 clones in the sample, 92% were seen once. Sequencing was done on a sample of naive CD8+ T cells sorted from blood. The receptors here all came from a man under 40 in good health. The CDR3 runs from the conserved cysteine through the conserved F or W. Each record gives: clone size, J gene, D gene, V gene, CDR3 protein, CDR3 DNA. A D gene is named only where the DNA matches it firmly. Some rows mark clone size as missing; the rest say once, few, many or name a class of expanded clone.

-	TRBJ2-7	-	TRBV6-1	CASSRGGSYEQYF	TGTGCCAGCAGTAGAGGAGGGTCCTACGAGCAGTACTTC
-	TRBJ2-7	-	TRBV5-1	CASSLGPRAYEQYF	TGCGCCAGCAGCTTGGGACCCCGGGCCTACGAGCAGTACTTC
-	TRBJ2-7	-	TRBV5-1	CASSPEGGYEQYF	TGCGCCAGCAGCCCGGAGGGGGGCTACGAGCAGTACTTC
-	TRBJ2-7	-	TRBV5-1	CASSGVGITPSYEQYF	TGCGCCAGCAGCGGGGTTGGGATCACACCCTCCTACGAGCAGTACTTC
-	TRBJ1-5	-	TRBV6-5	CASSYGFRQPQHF	TGTGCCAGCAGTTACGGGTTTCGTCAGCCCCAGCATTTT
-	TRBJ2-3	-	TRBV4-1	CASSQEWDTQYF	TGCGCCAGCAGCCAAGAATGGGATACGCAGTATTTT
-	TRBJ2-7	-	TRBV30	CAWSAVGAYEQYF	TGTGCCTGGAGTGCAGTGGGGGCCTACGAGCAGTACTTC
once	TRBJ2-7	TRBD1	TRBV5-1	CASSSGTDSYEQYF	TGCGCCAGCAGCTCCGGGACAGACTCCTACGAGCAGTACTTC
-	TRBJ2-1	-	TRBV5-8	CASSFRPTQPRAHNEQFF	TGTGCCAGCAGCTTCCGCCCCACCCAGCCGCGAGCACACAATGAGCAGTTCTTC
-	TRBJ2-7	-	TRBV28	CASQYLMDSSYEQYF	TGTGCCAGCCAGTACCTCATGGACAGCTCCTACGAGCAGTACTTC
-	TRBJ1-4	-	TRBV6-6	CASSSQEANEKLFF	TGTGCCAGCAGTTCACAGGAAGCTAATGAAAAACTGTTTTTT
few	TRBJ1-5	-	TRBV18	CASSTPGGIGNQPQHF	TGTGCCAGCTCAACCCCGGGAGGGATTGGCAATCAGCCCCAGCATTTT
few	TRBJ1-5	-	TRBV19	CASSGDSNQPQHF	TGTGCCAGTAGTGGTGATAGCAATCAGCCCCAGCATTTT
many	TRBJ2-3	-	TRBV6-4	CASSDGTSTDTQYF	TGTGCCAGCAGTGACGGGACAAGCACAGATACGCAGTATTTT
-	TRBJ1-2	TRBD1	TRBV11-2	CASSHGQGFYGYTF	TGTGCCAGCAGCCACGGACAGGGGTTCTATGGCTACACCTTC